Below are 26 T cell receptor beta chains sequenced from a single sample in a study of T cell repertoires in cytomegalovirus infection. No antigen has been assigned to these receptors. TCRdb re-called the reads with MiXCR, one entry per CDR3 protein. The top ten clones hold more than 13% of a sample with 900,000 to 950,000 distinct CDR3 sequences, around 30% of them seen once. This specimen consisted of cultured CD8+ T cells from PBMCs, obtained from culture after CMV antigen stimulation. The receptors come from a human donor in good health (CMV status not recorded). Some clones in this sample may be carry-over from other donors' samples.

This clonotype occurred a few times. The J gene is TRBJ1-1, the V gene TRBV5-1; TRBD1 is a possible D gene (6 bases). CDR1 SGHRS and CDR2 YFSETQ come from the germline V gene. The CDR3 sequence is 15 residues long. V gave up 3 bases and J gave up 5 bases, with 17 bases separating them. CDR3 sequence: CASSWSTGTITEAFF. The CDR3, as DNA: TGCGCCAGCAGCTGGTCGACAGGAACGATAACTGAAGCTTTCTTT.

This clonotype showed up just once. The rearrangement joins TRBV4-3 to TRBJ1-5; unclear D gene. This CDR3 has 15 amino acids. The V and J ends lost 0 bases and 1 base respectively, with 7 bases between them. Germline V CDR1 and CDR2: LGHNA, YSLEER. The DNA of the CDR3 is TGCGCCAGCAGCCAAGAATGGGAAAGCAATCAGCCCCAGCATTTT. Its protein is CASSQEWESNQPQHF.

The rearrangement joins TRBV5-1 to TRBJ2-1, with 9 bases fitting TRBD1. The CDR3 has 17 residues. J lost 4 bases, V lost 0 bases, and 8 bases had no gene match. Germline CDR1 is SGHRS and CDR2 is YFSETQ. The CDR3 coding sequence is TGCGCCAGCAGCTTGGTGGGCGTTGGACAGGGGTACAATGAGCAGTTCTTC. This sequence encodes CASSLVGVGQGYNEQFF.

The rearrangement links TRBV27 to TRBJ2-1, with D uncertain. From germline, CDR1 is MNHEY and CDR2 SMNVEV (reference sequence). The length of the CDR3 is 12 residues. Trimming removed 3 bases from V and 9 bases from J, with 9 bases in between. The CDR3 region has the DNA TGTGCCAGCAGTTTTCCCCGGATTGAGCAGTTCTTC. Its translation is CASSFPRIEQFF.

This clonotype was observed at least ten times. The chain has TRBV7-8 and TRBJ2-1; D gene unclear. V was cut by 5 bases and J by 5 bases, with 7 bases left in between. From germline, CDR1 is SGHVS and CDR2 FQNEAQ. The CDR3 has 12 amino acids. The CDR3 protein is CASSHGNNEQFF. CDR3 nucleotide sequence: TGTGCCAGCAGCCACGGAAACAATGAGCAGTTCTTC.

The chain is built from TRBV20-1 and TRBJ1-2, with a possible D match to TRBD1 (6 bases). Germline V gene data show CDR1 as DFQATT and CDR2 as SNEGSKA (reference sequence). The CDR3 covers 15 residues. V was cut by 3 bases and J by 5 bases, with 19 bases left in between. CDR3 protein: CSARGLAGAPYGYTF. For the CDR3, the DNA is TGCAGTGCTAGGGGACTAGCGGGGGCCCCGTATGGCTACACCTTC.

V and J are TRBV12-3 or TRBV12-4 and TRBJ1-2; D might be TRBD1 (6 bases). The V gene lost 6 bases and the J gene lost 4 bases, with 21 bases spanning the gap. CDR3 length equals 16 residues. The CDR3 DNA reads TGTGCCAGCAGCTACCGTGGGGGGGGCGTAGGCTATGGCTACACCTTC. Its translation: CASSYRGGGVGYGYTF.

This sequence joins TRBV6-2 or TRBV6-3 and TRBJ2-1; TRBD2 matches at 8 bases. Germline V gene data show CDR1 as MNHEY and CDR2 as SVGEGT. CDR3 length equals 17 residues. After removal of 4 bases from V and 4 bases from J, the junction contained 12 bases not matched to a gene. The CDR3 here is CASSWGGGSGVYNEQFF. The DNA for the CDR3 is TGTGCCAGCAGTTGGGGCGGGGGTAGCGGGGTTTACAATGAGCAGTTCTTC.

This clonotype showed up just a few times. This chain joins TRBV29-1 and TRBJ2-5, with D tentatively TRBD1 (6 bases). V was clipped by 7 bases and J by 1 base, with 16 bases between them. This CDR3 is built from 14 residues. Germline V gene lookup returns CDR1 SQVTM and CDR2 ANQGSEA. In nucleotides, the CDR3 is TGCAGCGGTCGGGACACCGAGGGCCAAGAGACCCAGTACTTC. Its translation is CSGRDTEGQETQYF.

Written as DNA, the CDR3 is TGTGCCAGCAGTGTCGTCGAGTTCTACGAGCAGTACTTC. Translating it yields CASSVVEFYEQYF. This rearrangement joins TRBV25-1 to TRBJ2-7; D unresolved. The V and J ends lost 4 bases and 3 bases respectively, with 10 bases between them. Germline V CDR1 and CDR2: MGHDK, SYGVNS. This CDR3 is 13 amino acids long.

This clonotype came up a few times. V and J are TRBV12-3 or TRBV12-4 and TRBJ1-1; the D is unclear. The V end lost 3 bases, the J end lost 6 bases, and 8 bases lay between the germline ends. This CDR3 has 12 amino acids. CDR3 region: CASSFREAEAFF. The DNA for the CDR3 is TGTGCCAGCAGTTTTCGAGAGGCTGAAGCTTTCTTT.

The chain couples TRBV5-1 to TRBJ2-7; 8 bases match TRBD2. CDR1 and CDR2 from the germline V gene are SGHRS and YFSETQ. V was pared by 0 bases and J by 0 bases, with 11 bases of the junction left unmatched. The CDR3 is 18 amino acids. This chain's CDR3 is CASSLDPSGPDLSYEQYF. Here the CDR3 DNA reads TGCGCCAGCAGCTTGGATCCTAGCGGGCCCGACCTCTCCTACGAGCAGTACTTC.

This sequence joins TRBV6-2 or TRBV6-3 and TRBJ1-2; TRBD1 might be the D (5 bases). Deletions cut 2 bases from V and 6 bases from J, with 13 bases between. This CDR3 spans 14 amino acids. CDR1 and CDR2 from the germline V gene are MNHEY and SVGEGT. The CDR3 is CASSYDQGADGYTF. The CDR3, as DNA: TGTGCCAGCAGTTACGATCAGGGTGCGGATGGCTACACCTTC.

The rearrangement uses TRBV28 and TRBJ2-3; D is possibly TRBD1 (5 bases). With 4 bases removed from V and 2 bases from J, the gap between germline ends came to 10 bases. From germline, CDR1 is MDHEN and CDR2 SYDVKM. This CDR3 is 14 amino acids long. CDR3 sequence reads: CASSSDSITDTQYF. CDR3 DNA: TGTGCCAGCAGTTCTGACAGTATCACAGATACGCAGTATTTT. Using reference TRBV28 and TRBJ2-3 for the parts outside the CDR3, the full variable domain is DVKVTQSSRYLVKRTGEKVFLECVQDMDHENMFWYRQDPGLGLRLIYFSYDVKMKEKGDIPEGYSVSREKKERFSLILESASTNQTSMYLCASSSDSITDTQYFGPGTRLTVL.

The V call is TRBV7-6, the J call TRBJ2-7; a weak D match, TRBD2 (7 bases). V was trimmed by 1 base and J by 2 bases, leaving 12 bases between them. From germline, CDR1 is SGHVS and CDR2 FNYEAQ. The CDR3 is 15 amino acids. CDR3 residues: CASSLEGGRAYEQYF. In DNA, the CDR3 is TGTGCCAGCAGCTTAGAAGGGGGGAGGGCCTACGAGCAGTACTTC. Complete variable domain (other parts from reference TRBV7-6 and TRBJ2-7): GAGVSQSPRYKVTKRGQDVALRCDPISGHVSLYWYRQALGQGPEFLTYFNYEAQQDKSGLPNDRFSAERPEGSISTLTIQRTEQRDSAMYRCASSLEGGRAYEQYFGPGTRLTVT.

J is TRBJ1-2 and V is TRBV12-3 or TRBV12-4; 11 bases fit TRBD1. V shed 4 bases and J 7 bases; nucleotides not matched to a gene: 8. The CDR3 runs to 15 residues. The CDR3 region has the DNA TGTGCCAGCAGTTCCTCAGGACAGGGGGCGAGTGGCTACACCTTC. Translating gives CASSSSGQGASGYTF.

The chain has TRBV14 and TRBJ1-1, with D unresolved. V lost 1 base and J lost 4, with 10 bases in between. Germline CDR1 and CDR2: SGHDN and FVKESK. This CDR3 is built from 14 residues. DNA of the CDR3: TGTGCCAGCAGCCAAGTTAGGTGGGGCACTGAAGCTTTCTTT. It codes for CASSQVRWGTEAFF.

The chain recombines TRBV15 with TRBJ2-3; 9 bases align to TRBD2. The CDR3 is 17 residues long. V was pared by 0 bases and J by 0 bases, with 4 bases of the junction left unmatched. CDR1 is LNHNV, CDR2 YYDKDF, per germline (reference sequence). This CDR3 reads CATSRDPSGVSTDTQYF. In DNA, the CDR3 is TGTGCCACCAGCAGAGATCCTAGCGGGGTTAGCACAGATACGCAGTATTTT.

This sequence joins TRBV27 and TRBJ2-3, with a possible D match to TRBD1 (6 bases). Germline assignment: CDR1 MNHEY and CDR2 SMNVEV (reference sequence). V was clipped by 7 bases and J by 6 bases, with 17 bases between them. The CDR3 covers 14 residues. CDR3 residues: CASTRGLLRDTQYF. CDR3 coding DNA: TGTGCCAGCACCAGGGGCCTGCTTCGGGATACGCAGTATTTT.

The genes are TRBV27 and TRBJ2-1, with 10 bases matching TRBD2. Per germline, CDR1 MNHEY and CDR2 SMNVEV (reference sequence). V trimming: 5 bases; J trimming: 5 bases; junction bases outside the gene matches: 12. The length of the CDR3 is 17 residues. The CDR3 is CASSLLGAGGPHNEQFF. The CDR3 coding sequence is TGTGCCAGCAGTCTGTTGGGAGCGGGGGGGCCCCACAATGAGCAGTTCTTC.

This sequence joins TRBV14 and TRBJ2-5; no clear D. CDR3 length: 16 residues. Germline-derived CDR1 and CDR2 are SGHDN and FVKESK. V lost 5 bases and J 5 bases, leaving 21 bases between the germline ends. In nucleotides, the CDR3 is TGTGCCAGCAGCTCACGAATGGGCGTGGTACGGGAGACCCAGTACTTC. Its translation: CASSSRMGVVRETQYF.

This clonotype was observed a handful of times. The rearrangement joins TRBV5-1 to TRBJ2-5, with 11 bases that match TRBD1. The CDR3 has 15 residues. The germline V gene encodes CDR1 SGHRS and CDR2 YFSETQ. Trimming at V came to 6 bases and at J to 5 bases, leaving 9 bases not matched to a gene. The CDR3 DNA reads TGCGCCAGCACGCTGGGGACAGGGGGGTCGGAGACCCAGTACTTC. Amino acid sequence: CASTLGTGGSETQYF.

This clonotype was observed a few times. The rearrangement uses TRBV19 and TRBJ1-1; D is ambiguous. Germline CDR1 LNHDA, CDR2 SQIVND (reference sequence). The V end was cut by 5 bases, the J end by 1 base, with 14 bases between. The CDR3 sequence is 15 residues long. The CDR3 region has the DNA TGTGCCAGTAGTGTTACGAGGGCACAGAACACTGAAGCTTTCTTT. It encodes CASSVTRAQNTEAFF.

The chain joins TRBV5-1 to TRBJ1-6, with 8 bases fitting TRBD1. Trimming took 1 base from V and 3 from J; bases not matched to a gene: 6. The CDR3 has 17 amino acids. In germline, CDR1 is SGHRS, CDR2 YFSETQ. For the CDR3, the DNA is TGCGCCAGCAGCTTGACAGGGGGAAACTACTATAATTCACCCCTCCACTTT. This codes for CASSLTGGNYYNSPLHF. The full variable domain, completed using reference TRBV5-1 and TRBJ1-6, is KAGVTQTPRYLIKTRGQQVTLSCSPISGHRSVSWYQQTPGQGLQFLFEYFSETQRNKGNFPGRFSGRQFSNSRSEMNVSTLELGDSALYLCASSLTGGNYYNSPLHFGNGTRLTVT.

This clonotype was seen a single time. The chain recombines TRBV11-2 with TRBJ2-2; 7 nucleotides match TRBD1. The CDR3 runs 21 residues. Germline V gene lookup returns CDR1 SGHAT and CDR2 FQNNGV. V shed 5 bases and J 0 bases; nucleotides not matched to a gene: 21. The CDR3 here is CASSVWPGTIQGTTNTGELFF. In nucleotides, the CDR3 is TGTGCCAGCAGCGTATGGCCTGGCACCATACAGGGGACCACGAACACCGGGGAGCTGTTTTTT.

The chain combines TRBV5-4 with TRBJ2-7; 7 bases align to TRBD1. This CDR3 is 13 amino acids long. J lost 5 bases, V lost 5 bases, and 7 bases had no gene match. CDR1 is SGHNT and CDR2 is YYREEE in the germline V gene (reference sequence). The CDR3, as DNA: TGTGCCAGCAGACCGACAGGGACCGACGAGCAGTACTTC. Translation gives CASRPTGTDEQYF.